This TCR beta chain is from a study of blood T cell repertoires in COVID-19. Looking at the study overall: Spain, Italy and the United States supplied samples that represented acute and convalescent COVID-19. Sources were T cells, B-cell-depleted T cells, or PBMCs; the material itself was cDNA or gDNA.

Some clones are missing from TCRdb's copy, which holds only in-frame ones; the method was immunoSEQ multiplex PCR. The sample consists of over 95,000 clones, less than 90% of them appearing once. The CDR3 covers 13 residues. Per germline, CDR1 MNHNY and CDR2 SVGAGI (reference sequence). Trimming took 5 bases from V and 7 from J, leaving 12 bases between them. The receptor was derived from a man aged 65 to 85 with active or convalescent COVID-19. The sequencing sample was made of peripheral blood. The chain combines TRBV6-6 with TRBJ1-5; TRBD1 might be the D (5 bases). In DNA form, the CDR3 reads TGTGCCAGCAGTGACCCGGGGGGACAGCCCCAGCATTTT. It specifies CASSDPGGQPQHF.